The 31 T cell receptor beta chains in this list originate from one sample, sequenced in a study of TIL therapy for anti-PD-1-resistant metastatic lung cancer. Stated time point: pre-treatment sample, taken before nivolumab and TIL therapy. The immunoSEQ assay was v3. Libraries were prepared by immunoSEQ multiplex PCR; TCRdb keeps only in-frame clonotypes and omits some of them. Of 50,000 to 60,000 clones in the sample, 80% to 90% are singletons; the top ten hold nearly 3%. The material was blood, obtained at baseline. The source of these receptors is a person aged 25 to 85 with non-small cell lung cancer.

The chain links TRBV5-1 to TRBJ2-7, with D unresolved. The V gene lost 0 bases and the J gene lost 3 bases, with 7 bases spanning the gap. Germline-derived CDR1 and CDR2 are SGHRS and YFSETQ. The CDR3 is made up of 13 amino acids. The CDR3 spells CASSLASFYEQYF. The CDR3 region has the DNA TGCGCCAGCAGCTTGGCGTCCTTCTACGAGCAGTACTTC.

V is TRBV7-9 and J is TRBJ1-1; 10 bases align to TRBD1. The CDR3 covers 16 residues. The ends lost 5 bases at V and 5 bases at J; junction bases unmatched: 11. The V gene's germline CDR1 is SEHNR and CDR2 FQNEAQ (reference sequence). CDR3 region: CASSQVGTGAGTEAFF. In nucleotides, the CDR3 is TGTGCCAGCAGCCAGGTCGGGACAGGGGCCGGGACTGAAGCTTTCTTT.

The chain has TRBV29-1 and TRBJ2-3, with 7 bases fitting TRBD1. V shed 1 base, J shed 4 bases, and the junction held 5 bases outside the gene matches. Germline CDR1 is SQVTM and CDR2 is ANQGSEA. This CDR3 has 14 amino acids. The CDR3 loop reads CSVEVNRGADTQYF. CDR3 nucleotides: TGCAGCGTTGAAGTAAACAGGGGAGCAGATACGCAGTATTTT.

Written as DNA, the CDR3 is TGTGCCACCCGGACAGGGGAACCCGGGGAGCTGTTTTTT. This encodes CATRTGEPGELFF. The chain has TRBV10-3 and TRBJ2-2; TRBD1 aligns across 9 bases. Germline lookup yields CDR1 ENHRY and CDR2 SYGVKD. This CDR3 is 13 amino acids long. The V segment lost 10 bases and the J segment 6 bases; nucleotides outside the gene matches: 6.

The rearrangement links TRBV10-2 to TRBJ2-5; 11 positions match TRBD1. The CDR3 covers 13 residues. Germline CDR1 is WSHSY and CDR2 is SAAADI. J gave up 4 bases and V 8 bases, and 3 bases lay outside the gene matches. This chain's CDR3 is CASWTGGGETQYF. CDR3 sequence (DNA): TGCGCCAGCTGGACAGGGGGCGGAGAGACCCAGTACTTC.

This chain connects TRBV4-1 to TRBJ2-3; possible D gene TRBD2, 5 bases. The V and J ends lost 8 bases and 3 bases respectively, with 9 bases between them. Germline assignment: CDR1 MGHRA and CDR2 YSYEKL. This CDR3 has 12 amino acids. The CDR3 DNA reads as TGCGCCAGCGAGGGCCGAACAGATACGCAGTATTTT. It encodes CASEGRTDTQYF.

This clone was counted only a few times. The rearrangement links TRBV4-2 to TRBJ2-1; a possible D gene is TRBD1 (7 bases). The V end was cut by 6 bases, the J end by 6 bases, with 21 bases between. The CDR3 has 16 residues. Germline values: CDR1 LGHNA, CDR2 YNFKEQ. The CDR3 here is CASSRRGTEKVNEQFF. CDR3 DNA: TGTGCCAGCAGTCGTCGGGGGACAGAAAAAGTCAATGAGCAGTTCTTC.

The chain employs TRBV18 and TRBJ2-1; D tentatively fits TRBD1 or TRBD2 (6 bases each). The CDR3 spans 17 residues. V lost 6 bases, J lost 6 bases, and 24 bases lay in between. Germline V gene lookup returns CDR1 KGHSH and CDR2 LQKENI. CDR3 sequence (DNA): TGTGCCAGCTCCCCGAGCGGAGGGGGTAGAGTAGGCAATGAGCAGTTCTTC. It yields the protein CASSPSGGGRVGNEQFF. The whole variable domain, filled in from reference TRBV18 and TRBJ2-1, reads NAGVMQNPRHLVRRRGQEARLRCSPMKGHSHVYWYRQLPEEGLKFMVYLQKENIIDESGMPKERFSAEFPKEGPSILRIQQVVRGDSAAYFCASSPSGGGRVGNEQFFGPGTRLTVL.

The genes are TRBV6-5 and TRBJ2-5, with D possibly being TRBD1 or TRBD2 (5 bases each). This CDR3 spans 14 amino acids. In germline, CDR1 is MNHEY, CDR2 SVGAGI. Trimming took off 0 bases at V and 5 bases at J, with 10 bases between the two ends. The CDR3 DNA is TGTGCCAGCAGTTACTCAAGATGGGGGGAGACCCAGTACTTC. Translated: CASSYSRWGETQYF.

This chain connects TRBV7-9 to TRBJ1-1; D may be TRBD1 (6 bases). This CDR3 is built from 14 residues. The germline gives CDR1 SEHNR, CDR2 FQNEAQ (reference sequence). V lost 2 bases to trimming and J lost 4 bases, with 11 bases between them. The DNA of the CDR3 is TGTGCCAGCAGCTTAACGGGGGCGGTCACTGAAGCTTTCTTT. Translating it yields CASSLTGAVTEAFF.

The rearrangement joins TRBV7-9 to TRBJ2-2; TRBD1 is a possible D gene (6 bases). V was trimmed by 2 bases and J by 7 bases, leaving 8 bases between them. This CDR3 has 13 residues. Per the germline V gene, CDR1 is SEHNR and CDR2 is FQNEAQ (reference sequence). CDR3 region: CASSLTGLGELFF. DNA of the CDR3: TGTGCCAGCAGCTTAACAGGGCTCGGGGAGCTGTTTTTT.

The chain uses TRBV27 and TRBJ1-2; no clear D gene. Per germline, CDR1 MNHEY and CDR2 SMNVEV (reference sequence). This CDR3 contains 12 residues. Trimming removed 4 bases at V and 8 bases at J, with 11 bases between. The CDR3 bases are TGTGCCAGCAGTTCTAGGACGGACGGCTACACCTTC. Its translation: CASSSRTDGYTF.

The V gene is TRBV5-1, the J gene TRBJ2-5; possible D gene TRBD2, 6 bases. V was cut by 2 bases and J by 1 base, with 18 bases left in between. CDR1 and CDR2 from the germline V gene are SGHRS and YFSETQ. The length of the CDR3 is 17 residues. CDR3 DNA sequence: TGCGCCAGCAGCTTCGGTTGGAGGGGAGACGGCCAAGAGACCCAGTACTTC. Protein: CASSFGWRGDGQETQYF.

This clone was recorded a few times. The chain's CDR3 is CASSLGLAVNEQFF. For the CDR3, the DNA is TGTGCCAGCAGCTTGGGACTAGCAGTCAATGAGCAGTTCTTC. The chain links TRBV7-2 to TRBJ2-1, with 9 bases identical to TRBD2. This CDR3 has 14 residues. The germline V gene has CDR1 SGHTA and CDR2 FQGNSA. V gave up 3 bases and J gave up 6 bases; unmatched junction bases: 3. Looking up the rest from reference TRBV7-2 and TRBJ2-1 gives the full variable domain: GAGVSQSPSNKVTEKGKDVELRCDPISGHTALYWYRQSLGQGLEFLIYFQGNSAPDKSGLPSDRFSAERTGGSVSTLTIQRTQQEDSAVYLCASSLGLAVNEQFFGPGTRLTVL.

The CDR3 here is CASSHRGQGDSADTQYF. CDR3 sequence (DNA): TGTGCCAGCTCACACCGGGGGCAGGGGGATTCCGCAGATACGCAGTATTTT. V and J are TRBV18 and TRBJ2-3; D is possibly TRBD1 (7 bases). Trimming pared 4 bases from V and 4 bases from J, leaving 21 bases between. The CDR3 is 17 residues long. Germline V gives CDR1 KGHSH, CDR2 LQKENI.

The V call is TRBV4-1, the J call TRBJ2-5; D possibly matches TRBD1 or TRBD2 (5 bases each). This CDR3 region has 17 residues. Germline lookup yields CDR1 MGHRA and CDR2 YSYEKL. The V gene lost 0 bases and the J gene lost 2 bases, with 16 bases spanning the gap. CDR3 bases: TGCGCCAGCAGCCAAGATAAAGGACTTGGGGGACAAGAGACCCAGTACTTC. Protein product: CASSQDKGLGGQETQYF.

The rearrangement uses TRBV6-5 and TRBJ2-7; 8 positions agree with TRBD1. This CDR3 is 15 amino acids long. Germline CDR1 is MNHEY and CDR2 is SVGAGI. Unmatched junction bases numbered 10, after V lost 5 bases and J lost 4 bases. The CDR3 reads CASSREDRAGYEQYF. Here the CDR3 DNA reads TGTGCCAGCAGTCGCGAGGACAGGGCGGGGTACGAGCAGTACTTC.

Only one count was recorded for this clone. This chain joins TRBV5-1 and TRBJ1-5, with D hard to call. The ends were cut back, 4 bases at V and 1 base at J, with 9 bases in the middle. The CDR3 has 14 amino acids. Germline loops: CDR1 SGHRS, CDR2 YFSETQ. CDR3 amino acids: CASSPDGSNQPQHF. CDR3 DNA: TGCGCCAGCAGCCCGGACGGCAGCAATCAGCCCCAGCATTTT.

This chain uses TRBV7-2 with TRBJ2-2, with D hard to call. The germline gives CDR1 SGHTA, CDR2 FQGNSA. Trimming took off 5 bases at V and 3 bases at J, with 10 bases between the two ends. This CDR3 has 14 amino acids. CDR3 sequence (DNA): TGTGCCAGCAGCCCCCCCCAGGACACCGGGGAGCTGTTTTTT. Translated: CASSPPQDTGELFF.

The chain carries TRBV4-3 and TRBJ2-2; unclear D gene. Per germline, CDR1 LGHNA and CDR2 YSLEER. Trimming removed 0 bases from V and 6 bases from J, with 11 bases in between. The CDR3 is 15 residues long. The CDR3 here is CASSQEGRWAGELFF. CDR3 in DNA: TGCGCCAGCAGCCAAGAGGGCAGGTGGGCCGGGGAGCTGTTTTTT.

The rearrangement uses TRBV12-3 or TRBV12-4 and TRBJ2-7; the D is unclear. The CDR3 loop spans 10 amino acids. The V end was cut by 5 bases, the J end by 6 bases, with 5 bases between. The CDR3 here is CASSRTEQYF. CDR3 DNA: TGTGCCAGCAGTAGAACCGAGCAGTACTTC.

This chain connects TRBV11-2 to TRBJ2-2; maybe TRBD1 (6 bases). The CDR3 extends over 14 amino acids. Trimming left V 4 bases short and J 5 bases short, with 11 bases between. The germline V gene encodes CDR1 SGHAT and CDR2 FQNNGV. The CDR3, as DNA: TGTGCCAGCAGCTCACAGGGCCCTACCGGGGAGCTGTTTTTT. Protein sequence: CASSSQGPTGELFF.

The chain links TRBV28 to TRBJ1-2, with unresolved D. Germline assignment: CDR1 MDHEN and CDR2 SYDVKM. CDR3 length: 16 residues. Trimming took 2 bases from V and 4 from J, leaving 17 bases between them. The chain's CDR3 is CASSLVMEARSYGYTF. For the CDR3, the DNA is TGTGCCAGCAGTTTAGTAATGGAGGCCCGCTCCTATGGCTACACCTTC.

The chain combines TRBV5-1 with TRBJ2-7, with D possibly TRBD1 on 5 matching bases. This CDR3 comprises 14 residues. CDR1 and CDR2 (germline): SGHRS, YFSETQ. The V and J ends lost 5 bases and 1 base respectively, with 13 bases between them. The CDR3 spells CASRLQTDSYEQYF. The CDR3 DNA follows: TGCGCCAGCAGACTCCAGACAGATTCCTACGAGCAGTACTTC.

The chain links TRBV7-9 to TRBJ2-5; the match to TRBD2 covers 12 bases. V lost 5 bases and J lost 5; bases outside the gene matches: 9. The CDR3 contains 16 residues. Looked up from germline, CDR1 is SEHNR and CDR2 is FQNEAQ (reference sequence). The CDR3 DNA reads TGTGCCAGCAGCCTACCACTAGCGGGAGGAGGTGAGACCCAGTACTTC. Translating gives CASSLPLAGGGETQYF.

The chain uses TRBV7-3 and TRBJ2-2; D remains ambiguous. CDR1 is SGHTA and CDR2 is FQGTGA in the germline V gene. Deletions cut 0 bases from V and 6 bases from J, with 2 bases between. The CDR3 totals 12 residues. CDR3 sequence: CASSLTSGELFF. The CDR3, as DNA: TGTGCCAGCAGCTTAACGTCCGGGGAGCTGTTTTTT.

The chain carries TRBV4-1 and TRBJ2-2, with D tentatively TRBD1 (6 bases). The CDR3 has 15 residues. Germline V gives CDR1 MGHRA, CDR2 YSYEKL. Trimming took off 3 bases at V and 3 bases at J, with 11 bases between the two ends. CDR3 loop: CASSQQGFDTGELFF. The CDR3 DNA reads TGCGCCAGCAGCCAGCAGGGGTTTGACACCGGGGAGCTGTTTTTT.

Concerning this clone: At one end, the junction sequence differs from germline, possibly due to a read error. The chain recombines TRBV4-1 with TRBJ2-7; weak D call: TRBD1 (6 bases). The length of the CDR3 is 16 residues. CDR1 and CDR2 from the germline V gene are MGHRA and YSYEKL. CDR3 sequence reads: CASSLELRSGQGPQHF. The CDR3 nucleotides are TGCGCCAGCAGCCTTGAATTGCGATCGGGACAAGGCCCCCAGCACTTC.

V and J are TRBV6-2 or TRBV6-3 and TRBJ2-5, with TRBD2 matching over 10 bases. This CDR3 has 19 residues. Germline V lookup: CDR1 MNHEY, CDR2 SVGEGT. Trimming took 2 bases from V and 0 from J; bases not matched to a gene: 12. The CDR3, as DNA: TGTGCCAGCAGTTACGGGATGCTAGCGGGAGACCCGTACCAAGAGACCCAGTACTTC. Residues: CASSYGMLAGDPYQETQYF.

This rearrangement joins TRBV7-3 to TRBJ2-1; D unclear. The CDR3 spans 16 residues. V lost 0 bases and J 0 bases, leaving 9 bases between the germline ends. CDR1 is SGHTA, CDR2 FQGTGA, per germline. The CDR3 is CASSLTGGPSYNEQFF. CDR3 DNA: TGTGCCAGCAGCTTAACTGGTGGGCCCTCCTACAATGAGCAGTTCTTC.

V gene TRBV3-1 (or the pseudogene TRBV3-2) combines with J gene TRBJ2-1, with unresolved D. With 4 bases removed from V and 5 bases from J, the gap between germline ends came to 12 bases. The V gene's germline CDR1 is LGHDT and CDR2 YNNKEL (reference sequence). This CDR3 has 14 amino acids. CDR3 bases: TGTGCCAGCAGCCCCCTTAATGTGGACAATGAGCAGTTCTTC. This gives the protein CASSPLNVDNEQFF.